Listed below are T cell receptor beta chains from one sample, sequenced in a study of T cells after yellow fever vaccination. In TCRdb, the 5' RACE reads were re-called with MiXCR into one record per CDR3 protein. The repertoire includes approximately 330,000 distinct CDR3 sequences, roughly 3.9% of them detected once, and just under 25% sits in the top ten. Sample: PBMCs, taken 5 days after the yellow fever booster vaccination. The receptors originated from a man aged 18-30 years who received the YFV17D yellow fever vaccine. Both conserved end residues are part of each CDR3. The D gene is left open where the match is weak. The listing skips clone size in some rows; elsewhere it reads once, few, many or a size class.

d_call j_call clone_size v_call cdr3_nt cdr3_aa
TRBD2 TRBJ2-3 . TRBV7-2 TGTGCCAGCAGCTCCGGGCGGGGGGGATTCACAGATACGCAGTATTTT CASSSGRGGFTDTQYF
TRBD1 TRBJ1-2 many TRBV6-5 TGTGCCAGCAGTCTCCGGGCGACAGGGGGCCTTGGCTACACCTTC CASSLRATGGLGYTF
. TRBJ2-7 . TRBV4-1 TGCGCCAGCAGCCAAGCACAAAGCTCCTACGAGCAGTACTTC CASSQAQSSYEQYF
TRBD1 TRBJ2-5 few TRBV27 TGTGCCAGCAGTTTATACACAGGGGAAGAGACCCAGTACTTC CASSLYTGEETQYF
TRBD1 TRBJ1-5 few TRBV28 TGTGCCAGCAGGTCGACAGGGGAAAGCAATCAGCCCCAGCATTTT CASRSTGESNQPQHF
TRBD2 TRBJ2-3 . TRBV5-4 TGTGCCAGCAGAACGGATAGCGGGGGGGCTGTAGATACGCAGTATTTT CASRTDSGGAVDTQYF
. TRBJ1-1 . TRBV7-6 TGTGCCAGCAGCTCACCAACTGAAGCTTTCTTT CASSSPTEAFF
TRBD1 TRBJ1-5 many TRBV20-1 TGCAGTGCTAGAGACCGACAGGGTAGCAATCAGCCCCAGCATTTT CSARDRQGSNQPQHF
TRBD1 TRBJ2-3 few TRBV20-1 TGCAGTGCTAGAGCTAGACAGGGGTTGGGTAGCACAGATACGCAGTATTTT CSARARQGLGSTDTQYF
. TRBJ1-3 few TRBV27 TGTGCCAGCAGTACCTGGAGGGGGGGCGGTGGAAACACCATATATTTT CASSTWRGGGGNTIYF
. TRBJ1-2 . TRBV6-5 TGTGCCAGCAGTTACTCGTACAGGGACGGTGGTGGCTACACCTTC CASSYSYRDGGGYTF
TRBD1 TRBJ1-2 many TRBV5-1 TGCGCCAGCAGCTCGACCGGGACAGAACCATATGGCTACACCTTC CASSSTGTEPYGYTF
. TRBJ2-1 . TRBV4-3 TGCGCCAGCAGCCAGGAACCGGGAACCAATGAGCAGTTCTTC CASSQEPGTNEQFF
. TRBJ1-3 . TRBV20-1 TGCAGTGCTACGCCCCTATACTTAGCAGGGGAGGGAAACACCATATATTTT CSATPLYLAGEGNTIYF
TRBD1 TRBJ2-3 many TRBV5-1 TGCGCCAGCAGCTTGAGGACAGGGTCGGATACGCAGTATTTT CASSLRTGSDTQYF
. TRBJ2-6 . TRBV5-4 TGTGCCAGCAGCTTCATCTTGGCCTCTGGGGCCAACGTCCTGACTTTC CASSFILASGANVLTF
TRBD2 TRBJ2-1 . TRBV3-1 TGTGCCAGCAGCCAGTCGAGCGGGGGAAGGAATGAGCAGTTCTTC CASSQSSGGRNEQFF
. TRBJ2-1 few TRBV4-2 TGTGCCAGCAGCCAAGATCCTTTACGGAACAATGAGCAGTTCTTC CASSQDPLRNNEQFF
. TRBJ2-1 many TRBV20-1 TGCAGTGCTAGAGATCAGGGACAAGCCTACAATGAGCAGTTCTTC CSARDQGQAYNEQFF
. TRBJ2-7 few TRBV20-1 TGCAGTGCTATCTTATGGAGGGGGGAAAACGAGCAGTACTTC CSAILWRGENEQYF
. TRBJ2-1 few TRBV11-2 TGTGCCACCATTCGGTACAATGAGCAGTTCTTC CATIRYNEQFF
TRBD2 TRBJ2-1 many TRBV7-2 TGTGCCAGCAGCTATGCGGGGGATAGAAATGAGCAGTTCTTC CASSYAGDRNEQFF
TRBD2 TRBJ2-3 few TRBV15 TGTGCCACGACGGGGGGGGTCAGAGATACGCAGTATTTT CATTGGVRDTQYF
TRBD1 TRBJ2-1 few TRBV15 TGTGCCACCAGCAGGTATCCGGGACAGGGAGACAATGAGCAGTTCTTC CATSRYPGQGDNEQFF
. TRBJ1-3 few TRBV7-2 TGTGCCAGCAGCCCTCAACATCTTAGCTCTGGAAACACCATATATTTT CASSPQHLSSGNTIYF
. TRBJ2-2 few TRBV6-5 TGTGCCAGCAGTTACTCACTAGCTGCCACCGGGGAGCTGTTTTTT CASSYSLAATGELFF
. TRBJ2-3 few TRBV15 TGTGCCACCAGCAGGGACAGTCTAGCCACAGATACGCAGTATTTT CATSRDSLATDTQYF
TRBD1 TRBJ2-5 many TRBV4-1 TGCGCCAGCAGCCAAGGGACAGGGCTGGTGGGAGAGACCCAGTACTTC CASSQGTGLVGETQYF
TRBD2 TRBJ2-3 few TRBV19 TGTGCCAGTAGTATTCTCGGGACTAGGGACACAGATACGCAGTATTTT CASSILGTRDTDTQYF
TRBD1 TRBJ2-1 . TRBV7-8 TGTGCCAGCAGCTTCGGCAGGGGGCTTTGGTATGAGCAGTTCTTC CASSFGRGLWYEQFF
. TRBJ2-3 many TRBV7-9 TGTGCCAGCAGCACACCCGGGACCCAGCAGGATACGCAGTATTTT CASSTPGTQQDTQYF
TRBD2 TRBJ2-5 few TRBV5-1 TGCGCCAGCAGCTCCGGACTAGCGGGGGGGTACCCCCAAGAGACCCAGTACTTC CASSSGLAGGYPQETQYF
TRBD2 TRBJ2-2 . TRBV3-1 TGTGCCAGCAGCCCATCTAGCGGGGGCGCCTCCGGGGAGCTGTTTTTT CASSPSSGGASGELFF
. TRBJ2-4 . TRBV29-1 TGCAGCGTTGCGTACGGGGGTAACATTCAGTACTTC CSVAYGGNIQYF
. TRBJ1-1 many TRBV30 TGTGCCTACCTAGGGGCGAGATACACTGAAGCTTTCTTT CAYLGARYTEAFF
. TRBJ2-5 . TRBV9 TGTGCCAGCAGCGTAGTGGAGGGAGAGGAGACCCAGTACTTC CASSVVEGEETQYF
TRBD2 TRBJ2-1 many TRBV10-2 TGCGCCAGCCGAAACCCGGGGGGGCCTTACAATGAGCAGTTCTTC CASRNPGGPYNEQFF
TRBD1 TRBJ2-7 . TRBV2 TGTGCCAGCAATGGACAGGGGGCTATCTACGAGCAGTACTTC CASNGQGAIYEQYF
TRBD1 TRBJ2-3 few TRBV29-1 TGCAGCGGAGGAAGGCAGGGGGGCACAGATACGCAGTATTTT CSGGRQGGTDTQYF
. TRBJ2-3 few TRBV6-5 TGTGCCAGCAGTTACTCGAGGGTCGGGGCGACCACAGATACGCAGTATTTT CASSYSRVGATTDTQYF
TRBD1 TRBJ2-3 few TRBV25-1 TGTGCCAGCGGCGGACAGGGCTCAGATACGCAGTATTTT CASGGQGSDTQYF
TRBD2 TRBJ2-3 . TRBV5-4 TGTGCCAGCAGCTCGCGGCGGGGGGCCACAGATACGCAGTATTTT CASSSRRGATDTQYF
. TRBJ2-7 . TRBV10-3 TGTGCCATCAGTCCCAATCGGGAGCAGTACTTC CAISPNREQYF
. TRBJ1-2 . TRBV6-1 TGTGCCAGCAGTGCCCTGGACCAGGCAGATGATGGCTACACCTTC CASSALDQADDGYTF
TRBD1 TRBJ2-1 . TRBV5-6 TGTGCCAGCAGCTACGGGACAGGGGTGTTCTTC CASSYGTGVFF
. TRBJ2-7 many TRBV29-1 TGCAGCGTTGAAGTAGGATGGGGGCCCCTCTACGAGCAGTACTTC CSVEVGWGPLYEQYF
TRBD2 TRBJ2-5 few TRBV7-2 TGTGCCAGCAGCTTCCAGGGACTAGCGGGGAAAGAGACCCAGTACTTC CASSFQGLAGKETQYF
. TRBJ2-3 few TRBV14 TGTGCCAGCTCGCTCCACTATTCAGATACGCAGTATTTT CASSLHYSDTQYF
. TRBJ1-2 . TRBV5-4 TGTGCCAGCAGCTTCTCCAGGGCTGCCGGCTACACCTTC CASSFSRAAGYTF
. TRBJ2-1 many TRBV28 TGTGCCAGCAGTACACCAGGACGTGAGCAGTTCTTC CASSTPGREQFF
. TRBJ2-3 few TRBV5-1 TGCGCCAGCAGCCATGACAGGCACACAGATACGCAGTATTTT CASSHDRHTDTQYF
. TRBJ2-5 many TRBV3-1 TGTGCCAGCAGCCAAGACCCGGACGGGGGCAGGAGGGAGACCCAGTACTTC CASSQDPDGGRRETQYF
TRBD1 TRBJ2-1 . TRBV29-1 TGCAGTGGGGACAGGGGTAATGAGCAGTTCTTC CSGDRGNEQFF
TRBD1 TRBJ1-6 many TRBV28 TGTGCCAGCAGTAGGGACAGCAATTCACCCCTCCACTTT CASSRDSNSPLHF
. TRBJ2-5 . TRBV4-1 TGCGCCAGCAGCCCCCCCGGGTACAGCCAAGAGACCCAGTACTTC CASSPPGYSQETQYF
TRBD1 TRBJ2-3 many TRBV18 TGTGCCAGCTCACCACCGGCAAGGGGGCGCACAGATACGCAGTATTTT CASSPPARGRTDTQYF
TRBD1 TRBJ1-1 . TRBV7-2 TGTGCCAGCAGCTTAGCGTCGGCAGGGGGGTTCACTGAAGCTTTCTTT CASSLASAGGFTEAFF
. TRBJ2-1 few TRBV7-9 TGTGCCAGCAGGAAGTCAGCGGGTCTAGGCTCCTACAATGAGCAGTTCTTC CASRKSAGLGSYNEQFF
. TRBJ2-7 . TRBV20-1 TGCAGTGCCGCTGACAGCTACGAGCAGTACTTC CSAADSYEQYF